This TCR beta chain was sequenced during a study of blood T cell repertoires in COVID-19. Study at large: From T cells, B-cell-depleted T cells, or PBMCs came the material, which was cDNA or gDNA.

Germline V lookup: CDR1 GTSNPN, CDR2 SVGIG (reference sequence). V was pared by 7 bases and J by 5 bases, with 5 bases of the junction left unmatched. The CDR3 consists of 13 residues. Each participant's cohort was designated according to participant-reported clinical history. Two consecutive negative NP/OP PCR tests, clearance, or resolved symptoms defined Cohort 3 recovery. Sequencing used immunoSEQ multiplex PCR; TCRdb keeps in-frame clones, though not all of them. This sample has about 300,000 clones; approximately 88% occur once, and the top ten carry 1.7%. Material: PBMCs or T cells enriched from blood (not recorded which). The clonotype originates from a woman aged 40 to 55 who had recovered from COVID-19. The chain uses TRBV30 and TRBJ1-4, with 9 bases lining up with TRBD1. In DNA, the CDR3 is TGTGCCTTAGGACAGGGGTGGAATGAAAAACTGTTTTTT. Amino acid sequence: CALGQGWNEKLFF.